These 17 T cell receptor beta chains share one sample of origin, sequenced in a study of CD8+CD57+ T cells in acquired aplastic anemia. It was genomic DNA that served as the template for profiling TCR beta VDJ and CDR3. TCRdb recomputed calls from the reads with MiXCR, one row per CDR3 protein. In the table there are some 64,000 distinct CDR3 sequences, around 50% of which are singletons. The sequencing sample was made of sorted CD4+, CD8+, or CD8+CD57+ T cells (not recorded which) from PBMCs. The receptors stem from a human donor in good health, serving as a control.

The rearrangement links TRBV24-1 to TRBJ1-1; TRBD1 might be the D (6 bases). The CDR3 has 13 amino acids. CDR1 and CDR2 from the germline V gene are KGHDR and SFDVKD. V was cut by 4 bases and J by 9 bases, with 14 bases left in between. The CDR3 is CATSDPQGLKAFF. The CDR3 nucleotides are TGTGCCACCAGTGACCCACAGGGCCTGAAAGCTTTCTTT.

This chain joins TRBV24-1 and TRBJ2-7; D possibly corresponds to TRBD2 (6 bases). The CDR3 has 15 residues. V dropped 2 bases and J dropped 0 bases, with 10 bases sitting between them. Germline CDR1 and CDR2: KGHDR and SFDVKD. This CDR3 is CATSDSGTASYEQYF. The CDR3 DNA reads TGTGCCACCAGTGATTCCGGGACTGCCTCCTACGAGCAGTACTTC.

The CDR3 DNA follows: TGTGCCAGCAGCTGGGGAGGGGAGCGCACGCAGTATTTT. It encodes CASSWGGERTQYF. V is TRBV7-9 and J is TRBJ2-3; TRBD2 matches 7 bases. CDR3 size: 13 residues. Germline loops: CDR1 SEHNR, CDR2 FQNEAQ (reference sequence). V trimming: 4 bases; J trimming: 9 bases; junction bases outside the gene matches: 7.

The V gene is TRBV10-3, the J gene TRBJ1-2; D call uncertain. The V end lost 2 bases, the J end lost 0 bases, and 7 bases lay between the germline ends. Germline V CDR1 and CDR2: ENHRY, SYGVKD. The CDR3 runs 14 residues. The chain's CDR3 is CAISEVPSNYGYTF. CDR3 nucleotides: TGTGCCATCAGTGAGGTTCCTTCTAACTATGGCTACACCTTC.

CDR3 nucleotides: TGCAGTCCCAGGGACGGATCCTCTTACAATGAGCAGTTCTTC. Its translation is CSPRDGSSYNEQFF. V and J are TRBV29-1 and TRBJ2-1; TRBD1 or TRBD2 may be the D gene (5 bases each). The CDR3 extends over 14 amino acids. CDR1 is SQVTM, CDR2 ANQGSEA, per germline.

Many counts were recorded for this clonotype. This chain joins TRBV20-1 and TRBJ2-2; 11 positions agree with TRBD2. Trimming took 2 bases from V and 4 from J; bases not matched to a gene: 15. The CDR3 length is 19 residues. The germline CDR1 and CDR2 sequences are DFQATT and SNEGSKA (reference sequence). The CDR3 spells CSARSGLAGGPRGTGELFF. The CDR3, as DNA: TGCAGTGCTAGATCCGGGTTAGCGGGAGGGCCTAGGGGCACCGGGGAGCTGTTTTTT.

This clonotype is labeled as medium-sized. The chain joins TRBV10-2 to TRBJ1-3, with D unresolved. This CDR3 has 16 amino acids. Germline-derived CDR1 and CDR2 are WSHSY and SAAADI. V was pared by 6 bases and J by 0 bases, with 15 bases between. CDR3 nucleotides: TGCGCCAGCAGGAGGGAGACTACGCGCTCTGGAAACACCATATATTTT. This codes for CASRRETTRSGNTIYF.

V gene TRBV18 combines with J gene TRBJ1-1; 8 positions agree with TRBD1. This CDR3 is 16 amino acids long. The germline gives CDR1 KGHSH, CDR2 LQKENI. V dropped 8 bases and J dropped 2; count of bases not matched to a gene: 13. CDR3 nucleotide sequence: TGTGCCAGCCAAATCTCACAGGGGGGACGTAACACTGAAGCTTTCTTT. Translated: CASQISQGGRNTEAFF.

The gene calls are TRBV2 and TRBJ2-2, with TRBD1 as a possible D gene (5 bases). Trimming stripped 4 bases from V and 5 bases from J, with 17 bases between. There are 16 residues in the CDR3. CDR1 SNHLY and CDR2 FYNNEI come from the germline V gene. In DNA form, the CDR3 reads TGTGCCAGCAGTGTGACAGCCGGGCAGGGAACCGGGGAGCTGTTTTTT. Translation gives CASSVTAGQGTGELFF.

This clonotype occurred many times. This sequence joins TRBV20-1 and TRBJ2-7, with 12 nucleotides matching TRBD1. CDR1 is DFQATT and CDR2 is SNEGSKA in the germline V gene (reference sequence). V trimming: 0 bases; J trimming: 3 bases; junction bases outside the gene matches: 12. The CDR3 runs 18 residues. The CDR3 spells CSARDRDRGLKSFYEQYF. The CDR3 bases are TGCAGTGCTAGAGATAGGGACAGGGGGCTGAAGAGTTTCTACGAGCAGTACTTC.

The chain joins TRBV7-2 to TRBJ2-7; a possible D gene is TRBD2 (7 bases). The ends were cut back, 5 bases at V and 7 bases at J, with 15 bases in the middle. There are 13 residues in the CDR3. Germline CDR1 reads SGHTA; CDR2 reads FQGNSA. The CDR3 region has the DNA TGTGCCAGCAGCCCTGTCGGGGGGCGGGAGCAGTACTTC. Residues: CASSPVGGREQYF.

The V and J genes are TRBV5-1 and TRBJ2-7; TRBD2 aligns across 10 bases. The V segment lost 2 bases and the J segment 1 base; nucleotides outside the gene matches: 15. The CDR3 is 19 amino acids. Germline-derived CDR1 and CDR2 are SGHRS and YFSETQ. This chain's CDR3 is CASSLGTGPGLAVSYEQYF. The DNA of the CDR3 is TGCGCCAGCAGCTTAGGAACAGGGCCCGGACTAGCGGTTTCCTACGAGCAGTACTTC. The variable domain in full, completed from reference TRBV5-1 and TRBJ2-7, reads KAGVTQTPRYLIKTRGQQVTLSCSPISGHRSVSWYQQTPGQGLQFLFEYFSETQRNKGNFPGRFSGRQFSNSRSEMNVSTLELGDSALYLCASSLGTGPGLAVSYEQYFGPGTRLTVT.

The chain has TRBV2 and TRBJ2-5, with TRBD2 as a possible D gene (6 bases). V lost 6 bases to trimming and J lost 4 bases, with 15 bases between them. The CDR3 is 14 amino acids. CDR1 SNHLY and CDR2 FYNNEI come from the germline V gene. In nucleotides, the CDR3 is TGTGCCAGCAGACTTCGCCGGGACTCAGAGACCCAGTACTTC. Protein sequence: CASRLRRDSETQYF.

The J gene is TRBJ2-7, the V gene TRBV29-1, with D perhaps TRBD1 or TRBD2 (5 bases each). Looked up from germline, CDR1 is SQVTM and CDR2 is ANQGSEA. The CDR3 is 14 residues long. Trimming took off 5 bases at V and 0 bases at J, with 14 bases between the two ends. The CDR3 sequence is CSVHRDGTSYEQYF. The CDR3 coding sequence is TGCAGCGTTCACCGGGACGGCACCTCCTACGAGCAGTACTTC.

This clonotype was recorded at least ten times. The chain joins TRBV27 to TRBJ2-1; weak D call: TRBD2 (7 bases). V lost 9 bases and J lost 5, with 14 bases in between. The CDR3 runs 13 residues. CDR1 is MNHEY, CDR2 SMNVEV, per germline (reference sequence). CDR3 in DNA: TGTGCCAGAGGGGGAGGGAGTAACAATGAGCAGTTCTTC. This gives the protein CARGGGSNNEQFF.

There are a few counts of this clonotype. The gene calls are TRBV4-2 and TRBJ1-2; possibly TRBD1 for D (5 bases). CDR1 is LGHNA, CDR2 YNFKEQ, per germline. V dropped 5 bases and J dropped 8 bases, with 15 bases sitting between them. The CDR3 totals 13 residues. The CDR3: CASSFGTRVGYTF. The CDR3 DNA reads TGTGCCAGCAGCTTCGGGACGAGGGTGGGCTACACCTTC.

This chain joins TRBV19 and TRBJ1-2; D is unresolved. V was trimmed by 7 bases and J by 6 bases, leaving 15 bases between them. This CDR3 spans 13 amino acids. Germline lookup yields CDR1 LNHDA and CDR2 SQIVND (reference sequence). CDR3 in amino acids: CASTIGKAHGYTF. In nucleotides, the CDR3 is TGTGCCAGTACGATAGGGAAGGCCCATGGCTACACCTTC.